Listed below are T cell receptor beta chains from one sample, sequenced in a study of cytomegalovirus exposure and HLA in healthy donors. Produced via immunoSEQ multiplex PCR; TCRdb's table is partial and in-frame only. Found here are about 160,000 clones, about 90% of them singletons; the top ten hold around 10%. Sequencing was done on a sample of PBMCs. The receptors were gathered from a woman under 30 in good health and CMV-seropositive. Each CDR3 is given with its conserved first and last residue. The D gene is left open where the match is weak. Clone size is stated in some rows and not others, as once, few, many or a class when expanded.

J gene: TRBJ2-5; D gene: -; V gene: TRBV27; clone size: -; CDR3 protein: CASSLYGQLETQYF; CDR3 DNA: TGTGCCAGCTCGTTATACGGACAGTTAGAGACCCAGTACTTC
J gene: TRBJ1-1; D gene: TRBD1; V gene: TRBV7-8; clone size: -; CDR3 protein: CASSQTGGTEAFF; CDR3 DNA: TGTGCCAGCAGCCAAACAGGGGGCACTGAAGCTTTCTTT
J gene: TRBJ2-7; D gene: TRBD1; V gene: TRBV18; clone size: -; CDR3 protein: CASSPDRETDEQYF; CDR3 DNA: TGTGCCAGCTCACCGGACAGGGAGACGGACGAGCAGTACTTC
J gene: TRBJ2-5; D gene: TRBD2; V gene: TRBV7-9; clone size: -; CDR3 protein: CASSRIAGGPRETQYF; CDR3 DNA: TGTGCCAGCAGCCGAATAGCGGGAGGGCCGCGGGAGACCCAGTACTTC
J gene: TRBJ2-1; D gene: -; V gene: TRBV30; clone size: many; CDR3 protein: CAWSFAIDSYNEQFF; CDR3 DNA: TGTGCCTGGAGTTTTGCTATAGACTCCTACAATGAGCAGTTCTTC
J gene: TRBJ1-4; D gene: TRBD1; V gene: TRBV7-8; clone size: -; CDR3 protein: CASSLADRTDEKLFF; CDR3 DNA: TGTGCCAGCAGCCTCGCGGACAGGACGGATGAAAAACTGTTTTTT
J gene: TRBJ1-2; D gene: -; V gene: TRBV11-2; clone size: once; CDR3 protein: CASSRQLDPNYGYTF; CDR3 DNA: TGTGCCAGCAGCAGACAGCTAGACCCCAACTATGGCTACACCTTC
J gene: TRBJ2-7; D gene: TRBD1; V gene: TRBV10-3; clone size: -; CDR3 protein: CAIEPGGKPEIYEQYF; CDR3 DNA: TGTGCCATCGAGCCAGGGGGCAAACCTGAAATCTACGAGCAGTACTTC
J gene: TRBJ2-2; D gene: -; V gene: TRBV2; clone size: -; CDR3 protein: CASTLAHTGELFF; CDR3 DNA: TGTGCCAGCACTCTAGCTCACACCGGGGAGCTGTTTTTT
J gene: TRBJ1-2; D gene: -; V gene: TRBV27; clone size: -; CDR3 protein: CASSSGKVYGYTF; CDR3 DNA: TGTGCCAGCAGTTCAGGGAAAGTCTATGGCTACACCTTC
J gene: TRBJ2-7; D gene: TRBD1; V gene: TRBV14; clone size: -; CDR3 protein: CASSQDWEQGAYEQYF; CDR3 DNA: TGTGCCAGCAGCCAAGACTGGGAACAGGGGGCCTACGAGCAGTACTTC
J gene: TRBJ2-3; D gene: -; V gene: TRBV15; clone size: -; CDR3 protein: CATSRAGDRTDTQYF; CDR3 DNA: TGTGCCACCAGCAGAGCAGGGGACCGGACAGATACGCAGTATTTT
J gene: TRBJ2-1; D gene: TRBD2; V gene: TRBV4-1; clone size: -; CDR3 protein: CASSPLGSGDYNEQFF; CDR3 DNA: TGCGCCAGCAGCCCCTTGGGGAGCGGGGACTACAATGAGCAGTTCTTC
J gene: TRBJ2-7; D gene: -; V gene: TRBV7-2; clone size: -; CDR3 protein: CASAGRYEQYF; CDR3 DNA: TGTGCCAGCGCTGGGAGGTACGAGCAGTACTTC
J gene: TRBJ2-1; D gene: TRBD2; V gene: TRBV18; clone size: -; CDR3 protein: CASSPGLAGLISYNEQFF; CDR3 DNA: TGTGCCAGCTCACCCGGACTAGCGGGATTAATCTCCTACAATGAGCAGTTCTTC
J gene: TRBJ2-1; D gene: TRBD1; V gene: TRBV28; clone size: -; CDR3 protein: CASRPLRDSYNEQFF; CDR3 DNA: TGTGCCAGCAGGCCTTTACGGGACAGCTACAATGAGCAGTTCTTC
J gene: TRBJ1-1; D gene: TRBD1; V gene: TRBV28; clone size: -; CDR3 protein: CASSLWLRDRENAEAFF; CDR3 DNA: TGTGCCAGCAGTTTATGGCTAAGGGACAGGGAAAACGCTGAAGCTTTCTTT
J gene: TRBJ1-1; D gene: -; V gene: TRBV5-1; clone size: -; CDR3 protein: CASRGDWDTEAFF; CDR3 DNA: TGCGCCAGCAGAGGGGATTGGGACACTGAAGCTTTCTTT
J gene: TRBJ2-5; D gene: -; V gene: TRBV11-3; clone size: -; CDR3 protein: CASSFEETQYF; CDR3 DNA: TGTGCCAGCAGCTTCGAAGAGACCCAGTACTTC
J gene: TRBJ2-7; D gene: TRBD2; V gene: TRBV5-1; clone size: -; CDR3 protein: CASSFGGGIAGVEQYF; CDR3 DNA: TGCGCCAGCAGCTTCGGCGGGGGAATAGCGGGAGTTGAGCAGTACTTC
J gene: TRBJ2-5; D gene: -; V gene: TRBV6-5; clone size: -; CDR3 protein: CASRQAGKETQYF; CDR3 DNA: TGTGCCAGCAGGCAGGCAGGGAAAGAGACCCAGTACTTC
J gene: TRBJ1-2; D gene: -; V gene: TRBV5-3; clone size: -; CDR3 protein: CARSLFYGYTF; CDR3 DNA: TGTGCCAGAAGCTTATTCTACGGCTACACCTTC
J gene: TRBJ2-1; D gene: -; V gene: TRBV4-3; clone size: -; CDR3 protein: CASRIDSLSVNEQFF; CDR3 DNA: TGCGCCAGCAGGATAGACAGTTTGTCCGTCAATGAGCAGTTCTTC
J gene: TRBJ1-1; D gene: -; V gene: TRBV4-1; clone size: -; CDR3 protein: CASSLYRVGPNTEAFF; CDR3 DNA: TGCGCCAGCAGCCTCTACAGGGTGGGGCCGAACACTGAAGCTTTCTTT
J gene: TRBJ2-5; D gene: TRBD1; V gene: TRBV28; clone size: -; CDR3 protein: CASSSGQGFSETQYF; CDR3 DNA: TGTGCCAGCAGTTCAGGACAGGGATTCTCGGAGACCCAGTACTTC